The clone carrying this T cell receptor beta chain has only a few counts. What it binds is not known. The whole isolated RNA underwent reverse transcription, so sequencing captured expressed TCRB transcripts. Clones were read by immunoSEQ multiplex PCR, and TCRdb kept only the in-frame ones, dropping some. This table has approximately 250,000 clones, around 24% appearing once. Every single donor gave one heparinised blood draw, and these averaged about 120 mL. Stem cell-like memory, regulatory, central memory and naive CD4+ cells were sorted via CD45RO/CCR7/CD25/CD127/CD95/CD27. This record comes from a study of beta chain features in type 1 diabetes. The study's findings and limits: Among patients with Type 1 diabetes, TCRB CDR3s were moderately but significantly shorter in every one of the four CD4+ subsets. VDJ junctions sequenced from type 1 diabetes patients showed fewer insertions and more deletions.

Germline CDR1 reads MNHEY; CDR2 reads SVGAGI. This CDR3 has 13 amino acids. V was trimmed by 2 bases and J by 6 bases, leaving 10 bases between them. The chain combines TRBV6-5 with TRBJ1-2; the D is unclear. The sequencing sample was made of naive CD4+ T cells from blood. The source is a woman aged 25 to 39 with type 1 diabetes. As DNA, the CDR3 is TGTGCCAGCAGTTACGTGGGCTGGGATGGCTACACCTTC. It encodes CASSYVGWDGYTF.